The 5 T cell receptor beta chains below were found in one sample sequenced in a study of tumor-infiltrating lymphocytes in primary liver carcinoma. The investigators made TCR beta cDNA from roughly 0.55 ug total RNA, using a constant-region primer. For TCR beta, libraries were produced by three nested multiplex PCR rounds using slightly modified ARM-PCR. Two initial PCR rounds of about 9 cycles each paired TRBV1-TRBV30 forward primers with a C-beta reverse primer. TCRdb processed the multiplex PCR reads anew with MiXCR; each CDR3 protein has one entry. This sample has just under 95,000 distinct CDR3 sequences, with 68% found just once. The tissue used was unsorted bulk material of about 19-31 mg. RNA and DNA were co-extracted from it with the AllPrep DNA/RNA mini kit. Sequences were obtained from tumor-adjacent normal liver tissue. The receptor set was obtained from a man in his forties with primary liver carcinoma and hepatitis B virus infection.

Only a few counts were recorded for this clonotype. It may be a read error: a sequence one base away is much more abundant. The chain carries TRBV29-1 and TRBJ1-1; weak D call: TRBD1 (5 bases). Per the germline V gene, CDR1 is SQVTM and CDR2 is ANQGSEA. The CDR3 runs 11 residues. V was clipped by 7 bases and J by 7 bases, with 13 bases between them. This CDR3 reads CSAGRGGEAFF. CDR3 coding DNA: TGCAGCGCCGGACGGGGGGGTGAAGCTTTCTTT.

As to this clonotype: Relative to the germline gene, one junction end is altered; a read error may explain this. The chain joins TRBV29-1 to TRBJ2-1, with D hard to call. Germline CDR1 SQVTM, CDR2 ANQGSEA. The CDR3 length is 12 residues. CDR3 in DNA: TGCAGCCTTGTAGCTCTCGCCAATGAGCAGCTCTTC. Residues: CSLVALANEQLF.

This clonotype was picked up one time. In this CDR3 the conserved last residue, phenylalanine or tryptophan, is missing, so a read error is likely. Because the CDR3's place on the DNA is in doubt, the DNA is left out and the CDR3 is given as listed by TCRdb. The rearrangement links TRBV11-2 to TRBJ1-2. The CDR3 spans 13 amino acids, including both terminal residues. Germline lookup yields CDR1 SGHAT and CDR2 FQNNGV. CDR3 loop: CASSLEGNYGYTL.

This chain uses TRBV11-2 with TRBJ2-3; D remains unclear. The CDR3 consists of 12 residues. V was trimmed by 4 bases and J by 12 bases, leaving 14 bases between them. CDR1 is SGHAT and CDR2 is FQNNGV in the germline V gene. CDR3 DNA sequence: TGTGCCAGCAGCTATAGCACAGATAGACAGTATTTT. Protein sequence: CASSYSTDRQYF.

About this clonotype itself: A read error may explain this, as a much larger clone is one base away. The J gene is TRBJ2-3, the V gene TRBV29-1, with D hard to call. The CDR3 is 11 amino acids. CDR1 is SQVTM and CDR2 is ANQGSEA in the germline V gene. CDR3 sequence reads: CSIEFTDTQYF. Here the CDR3 DNA reads TGCAGCATTGAATTCACAGATACGCAGTATTTT.